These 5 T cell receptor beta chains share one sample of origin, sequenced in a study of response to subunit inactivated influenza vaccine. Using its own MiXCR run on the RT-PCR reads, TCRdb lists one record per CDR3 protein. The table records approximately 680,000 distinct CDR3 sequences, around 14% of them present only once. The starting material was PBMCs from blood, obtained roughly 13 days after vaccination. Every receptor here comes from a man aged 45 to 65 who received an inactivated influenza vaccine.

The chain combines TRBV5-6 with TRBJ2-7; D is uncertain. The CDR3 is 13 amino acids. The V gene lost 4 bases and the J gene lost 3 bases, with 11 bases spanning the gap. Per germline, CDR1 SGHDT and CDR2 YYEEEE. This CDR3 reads CASSPDGRYEQYF. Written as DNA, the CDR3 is TGTGCCAGCAGCCCCGACGGGCGCTACGAGCAGTACTTC.

CDR3 nucleotides: TGTGCCAGCAGCTTAGATAACAGGGGTCCCACTGAAGCTTTCTTT. This gives the protein CASSLDNRGPTEAFF. V usage is TRBV7-2 and J usage is TRBJ1-1; 7 bases line up with TRBD1. The CDR3 has 15 amino acids. Germline V CDR1 and CDR2: SGHTA, FQGNSA. V shed 1 base, J shed 4 bases, and the junction held 6 bases outside the gene matches.

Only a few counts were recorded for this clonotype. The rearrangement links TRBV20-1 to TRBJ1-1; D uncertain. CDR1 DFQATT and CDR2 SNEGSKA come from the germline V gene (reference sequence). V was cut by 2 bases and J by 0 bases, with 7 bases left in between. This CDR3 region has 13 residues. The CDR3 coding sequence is TGCAGTGCTAGACAGATATTGAACACTGAAGCTTTCTTT. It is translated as CSARQILNTEAFF.

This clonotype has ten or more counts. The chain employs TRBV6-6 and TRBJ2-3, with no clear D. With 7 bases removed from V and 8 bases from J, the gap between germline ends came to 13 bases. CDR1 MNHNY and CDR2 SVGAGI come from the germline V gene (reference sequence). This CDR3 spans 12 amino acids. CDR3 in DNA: TGTGCCAGCACGACGGCGATGGGTACGCAGTATTTT. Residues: CASTTAMGTQYF.

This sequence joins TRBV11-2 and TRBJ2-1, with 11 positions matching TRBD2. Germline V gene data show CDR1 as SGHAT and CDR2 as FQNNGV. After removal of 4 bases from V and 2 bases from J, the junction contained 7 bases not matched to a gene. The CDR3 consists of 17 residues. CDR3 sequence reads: CASSSTVSGGAYNEQFF. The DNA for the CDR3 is TGTGCCAGCAGCTCGACGGTTAGCGGGGGGGCCTACAATGAGCAGTTCTTC. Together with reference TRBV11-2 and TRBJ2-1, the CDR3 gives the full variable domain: EAGVAQSPRYKIIEKRQSVAFWCNPISGHATLYWYQQILGQGPKLLIQFQNNGVVDDSQLPKDRFSAERLKGVDSTLKIQPAKLEDSAVYLCASSSTVSGGAYNEQFFGPGTRLTVL.